This T cell receptor beta chain was captured by sequencing in a study of OX40 agonist ivuxolimab in advanced cancers. This clone is a singleton in its sample. Produced via immunoSEQ multiplex PCR; TCRdb's table is partial and in-frame only. The table has around 67,000 clones, 91% seen once; the top ten hold 2% to 2.5%. V lost 0 bases, J lost 9 bases, and 15 bases lay in between. The CDR3 extends over 15 amino acids. CDR1 is MNHEY, CDR2 SVGAGI, per germline. This specimen was CD4+ or CD8+ T cells sorted from blood, taken in a trial of the OX40 agonist ivuxolimab. This chain connects TRBV6-5 to TRBJ1-5, with D possibly being TRBD1 (5 bases). The TCR originated in an adult with an advanced solid tumor such as melanoma, head and neck, liver or kidney cancer. The CDR3 DNA reads TGTGCCAGCAGTTACTCCGGGACGGGGCATTGGCCCCAGCATTTT. Its translation: CASSYSGTGHWPQHF.